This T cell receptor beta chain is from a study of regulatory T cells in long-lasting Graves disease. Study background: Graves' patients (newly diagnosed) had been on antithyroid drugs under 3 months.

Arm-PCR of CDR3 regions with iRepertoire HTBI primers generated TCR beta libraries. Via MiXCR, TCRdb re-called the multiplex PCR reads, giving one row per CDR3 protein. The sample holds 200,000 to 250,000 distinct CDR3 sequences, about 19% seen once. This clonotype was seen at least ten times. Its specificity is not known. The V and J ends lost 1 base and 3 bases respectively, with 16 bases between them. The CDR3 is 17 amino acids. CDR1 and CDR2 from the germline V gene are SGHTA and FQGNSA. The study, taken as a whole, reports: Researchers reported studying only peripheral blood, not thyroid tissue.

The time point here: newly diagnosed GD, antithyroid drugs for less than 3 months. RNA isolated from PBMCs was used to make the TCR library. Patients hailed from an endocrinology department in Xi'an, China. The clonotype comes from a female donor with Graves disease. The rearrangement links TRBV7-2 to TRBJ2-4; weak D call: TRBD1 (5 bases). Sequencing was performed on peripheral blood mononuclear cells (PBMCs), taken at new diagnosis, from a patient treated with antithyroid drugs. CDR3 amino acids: CASSLEGRSTGKNIQYF. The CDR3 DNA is TGTGCCAGCAGCTTAGAGGGCAGATCAACAGGCAAAAACATTCAGTACTTC.